This TCR beta chain was found in a study of regulatory T cells in long-lasting Graves disease. Study findings and constraints: Shared public clonotypes totalled fewer than 3,000 in persistent patients, compared with about a thousand in new patients. Investigators studied peripheral blood only, not thyroid tissue.

Time point meaning: persistent/refractory GD, antithyroid drugs over 5 years with positive TRAb. With RNA extracted from PBMCs as input, the TCR library was made. Building of the TCR beta libraries involved iRepertoire HTBI primers and Arm-PCR of CDR3 regions. TCRdb processed the multiplex PCR reads anew with MiXCR; each CDR3 protein has one entry. The sample records 650,000 to 700,000 distinct CDR3 sequences, roughly 30% being singletons. To note about this clonotype: Its antigen is not identified.

Sequences were derived from peripheral blood mononuclear cells (PBMCs), sampled when the disease was refractory, from a patient treated with antithyroid drugs. The origin of this receptor is a female donor with Graves disease.

The CDR3 region is CASTRTGINTEAFF. CDR3 DNA sequence: TGTGCCAGCACCCGAACAGGGATAAACACTGAAGCTTTCTTT. This chain uses TRBV6-1 with TRBJ1-1; tentatively, D is TRBD1 (6 bases). Per germline, CDR1 MNHNS and CDR2 SASEGT. This CDR3 is built from 14 residues. V lost 7 bases to trimming and J lost 2 bases, with 14 bases between them.